These T cell receptor beta chains were read from a single sample in a study of T cells in Graves' hyperthyroidism and ophthalmopathy. TCRdb re-called the multiplex PCR reads with MiXCR, one entry per CDR3 protein. The sample holds some 600,000 distinct CDR3 sequences, approximately 15% seen once. Input material: blood. The source of these receptors is a woman aged 25 to 39 with Graves' hyperthyroidism that later progressed to Graves' ophthalmopathy. Each CDR3 is given with its conserved first and last residue. The D gene is left open where the match is weak. A row's size may be missing; if present it is once, few, many or a size class.

clone_size | d_call | j_call | v_call | cdr3_nt | cdr3_aa
- | TRBD1 | TRBJ1-4 | TRBV7-8 | TGTGCCGGCAGCCGAGACAGGGGGCTATTTCGGACTAATGAAAAACTGTTTTTT | CAGSRDRGLFRTNEKLFF
many | TRBD1 | TRBJ1-2 | TRBV28 | TGTGCCAGCAGCACACCCGGGACAGGGCTCCCTGGCTACACCTTC | CASSTPGTGLPGYTF
many | TRBD2 | TRBJ2-1 | TRBV11-3 | TGTGCCAGCAGCTTTACCCTCTTTTCTAGCGGGACGGACAATGAGCAGTTCTTC | CASSFTLFSSGTDNEQFF
- | TRBD1 | TRBJ1-1 | TRBV28 | TGTGCCACCTCGGACAGGCACGATGAATACACTGAAGCTTTCTTT | CATSDRHDEYTEAFF
many | - | TRBJ1-3 | TRBV10-3 | TGTGCCATCAGTGACTCGTCGGGAAACACCATATATTTT | CAISDSSGNTIYF
few | - | TRBJ2-1 | TRBV20-1 | TGCAGTGCACCCCACTGGGAGGACCAACTTTCAACCAATGAGCAGTTCTTC | CSAPHWEDQLSTNEQFF
many | TRBD1 | TRBJ2-7 | TRBV6-2/TRBV6-3 | TGTGCCAGCAGTTCTCGACAGGGGATCTACGAGCAGTACTTC | CASSSRQGIYEQYF
many | - | TRBJ1-1 | TRBV6-2/TRBV6-3 | TGTGCCAGCAGCAAAACGCCTCCAGGGGTAGGGACTGAAGCTTTCTTT | CASSKTPPGVGTEAFF
many | - | TRBJ1-5 | TRBV4-3 | TGCGCCAGCAGCCAAGATTTGTCCCAGCCCCAGCATTTT | CASSQDLSQPQHF
many | - | TRBJ1-2 | TRBV19 | TGTGCCAGTAGTTTCCGGGTCGGCTACACCTTC | CASSFRVGYTF
- | TRBD2 | TRBJ2-1 | TRBV20-1 | TGCAGTGCTAGAGATATAACTAGCGGGAGCTCCTACAATGAGCAGTTCTTC | CSARDITSGSSYNEQFF
many | TRBD2 | TRBJ2-1 | TRBV3-1 | TGTGCCAGCAGCCATACGGGACTAGCGGAAGGACGGGGCTCCTACAATGAGCAGTTCTTC | CASSHTGLAEGRGSYNEQFF
many | - | TRBJ1-1 | TRBV20-1 | TGCAGTGCTAGAGATGGCGGATGGGCCACTGAAGCTTTCTTT | CSARDGGWATEAFF
- | - | TRBJ1-1 | TRBV6-2/TRBV6-3 | TGTGCCAGCAGTTACCGAATGGAGGGGAGGGCTTTCTTT | CASSYRMEGRAFF
many | - | TRBJ1-1 | TRBV6-1 | TGTGCCACAGCAGAGTTGGGGGGGCGAAGGAACACTGAAGCTTTCTTT | CATAELGGRRNTEAFF
many | - | TRBJ2-5 | TRBV5-6 | TGTGCCAGCAGCTTGGAGTCGGGGGCTCGCGTGGAGACCCAGTACTTC | CASSLESGARVETQYF
many | - | TRBJ1-1 | TRBV30 | TGTGCCTGGAGTGCAGGGGCTGAAGCTTTCTTT | CAWSAGAEAFF
few | - | TRBJ2-1 | TRBV11-3 | TGTGCCAGCGTGGAGGGTAGGTACAATGAGCAGTTCTTC | CASVEGRYNEQFF
many | - | TRBJ1-5 | TRBV19 | TGTGCCAGTAGTATGGCAGGAGGGAGCAATCAGCCCCAGCATTTT | CASSMAGGSNQPQHF
few | - | TRBJ2-6 | TRBV2 | TGTGCCAGCAGTCTCGAAAGCTCTGGGGCCAACGTCCCGACTTTC | CASSLESSGANVPTF
many | TRBD1 | TRBJ1-2 | TRBV12-5 | TGTGCTAGTGGTTTGGTAGGGGGCGGCGGATATGGCTACACCTTC | CASGLVGGGGYGYTF
many | - | TRBJ2-3 | TRBV7-2 | TGTGCAAGCGCGCCCAGCCCATCCGATACGCAGTATTTT | CASAPSPSDTQYF
few | - | TRBJ1-2 | TRBV4-1 | TGCGCCAGCAGCCAAGATAAAGGATTCGACTATGGCTACACCTTC | CASSQDKGFDYGYTF
few | TRBD2 | TRBJ2-1 | TRBV7-2 | TGTGCCAGCAGCTTAGCACTAGCGGGACACAATGAGCAGTTCTTC | CASSLALAGHNEQFF
many | TRBD2 | TRBJ2-1 | TRBV6-5 | TGTGCCAGCAGTTACTCTTTTTTCTCGGGACTAGCGGAGAATGAGCAGTTCTTC | CASSYSFFSGLAENEQFF
many | - | TRBJ1-5 | TRBV13 | TGTGCCAGCAGCTTAGGGCTTAGTAGCAATCAGCCCCAGCATTTT | CASSLGLSSNQPQHF
- | - | TRBJ2-5 | TRBV6-2/TRBV6-3 | TGTGCCGGCAGTTACTCGAACAGAGAGACCCAGTACTTC | CAGSYSNRETQYF
few | TRBD2 | TRBJ2-2 | TRBV14 | TGTGCCAGCAGCCAAGATCTTAGCGGGCCAACCACCGGGGAGCTGTTTTTT | CASSQDLSGPTTGELFF
many | TRBD1 | TRBJ1-5 | TRBV6-2/TRBV6-3 | TGTGCCAGCAGTCCAGGGGGCGCATGGAGCAGCAATCAGCCCCAGCATTTT | CASSPGGAWSSNQPQHF
- | - | TRBJ1-1 | TRBV25-1 | TGTGCCAGCAGCCAACAGGGAATCGAAGCTTTCTTT | CASSQQGIEAFF
- | - | TRBJ2-7 | TRBV24-1 | TGTGCCACCAGTGACGACCACAGGGACGAGCAGTACTTC | CATSDDHRDEQYF
many | - | TRBJ1-1 | TRBV30 | TGTGCCTGGAGTCCCGGGGGGTCGGACGGGATAGCTTTCTTT | CAWSPGGSDGIAFF
- | TRBD2 | TRBJ2-1 | TRBV28 | TGTGCCAGCAGTTTCACTAGCGGGATGGACGATGAGCAGTTCTTC | CASSFTSGMDDEQFF
many | - | TRBJ1-5 | TRBV20-1 | TGCAGTGCGCGCAGCCCTTATAGCAATCAGCCCCAGCATTTT | CSARSPYSNQPQHF
- | - | TRBJ2-5 | TRBV7-2 | TGTGCCAGCAGCCCCGCCCCCCTGGGGGGAGGCGAGACCCAGTACTTC | CASSPAPLGGGETQYF
- | - | TRBJ1-2 | TRBV11-3 | TGTGCCAGCAGCTTTGACGGCTATGGCTACACCTTC | CASSFDGYGYTF
- | - | TRBJ1-5 | TRBV18 | TGTGCCAGCTCACCACCGGCAGGCAATCAGCCCCAGCATTTT | CASSPPAGNQPQHF
many | TRBD2 | TRBJ2-1 | TRBV6-1 | TGTGCCAGCAGTAAGACTAGCGGGAGTAATGAGCAGTTCTTC | CASSKTSGSNEQFF
many | - | TRBJ1-1 | TRBV27 | TGTGCCAGCAGTTTATCGACGGGAGAAGCTTTCTTT | CASSLSTGEAFF
- | - | TRBJ1-2 | TRBV18 | TGTGCCAGCTCACCACCGGGCCCTGGGGGCTACACCTTC | CASSPPGPGGYTF
few | - | TRBJ2-5 | TRBV5-1 | TGCGCCAGCAGCTTAGGACAGCTCCAAGAGACCCAGTACTTC | CASSLGQLQETQYF
many | - | TRBJ1-2 | TRBV7-2 | TGTGCCAGCAGCTTAGTGCGTCTTAACTATGGCTACACCTTC | CASSLVRLNYGYTF
- | - | TRBJ2-3 | TRBV19 | TGTGCCAGTAGTATATGGGGCCCTAGCACAGATACGCAGTATTTT | CASSIWGPSTDTQYF
many | - | TRBJ1-6 | TRBV28 | TGTGCCAGCAGTTTATCCAGTCCCGAATCACCCCTCCACTTT | CASSLSSPESPLHF